This T cell receptor beta chain was observed in a study of type 1 regulatory T cells. Study context: An in vitro protocol generated T-allo10, a Tr1-enriched, alloantigen-specific CD4 T cell product.

TCRdb processed the reads anew with MiXCR; each CDR3 protein has one entry. This sample yields 15,000 to 20,000 distinct CDR3 sequences, of which more than 8.5% are seen a single time; 2.8% belongs to the top ten. V lost 3 bases and J lost 5, with 12 bases in between. Germline V gene lookup returns CDR1 MNHEY and CDR2 SMNVEV (reference sequence). CDR3 size: 14 residues. This chain links TRBV27 with TRBJ2-3; tentative D call: TRBD1 (5 bases). This clonotype originated in a human donor in good health. Source material: CD4+ T cells, either the whole sample or a sorted fraction (not recorded which). CDR3 bases: TGTGCCAGCAGTTTGGGGCCTCCCATAGATACGCAGTATTTT. Its translation is CASSLGPPIDTQYF.